This T cell receptor beta chain was sequenced during a study of blood T cell repertoires in COVID-19. Study in general: Sites across the United States, Italy and Spain contributed samples from acute and convalescent COVID-19. The analysed material was cDNA or gDNA that came from T cells, B-cell-depleted T cells, or PBMCs.

In the authors' methods: By means of reference gene primer amplification, nucleated cell counts were estimated. The table came from immunoSEQ multiplex PCR; TCRdb's copy has only in-frame clones and leaves some out. V and J calls and clone size are copied from that table; D and trimming were computed from the DNA. The sample gives roughly 4,900 clones, about 76% of which show up once; around 33% is in the top ten. Germline CDR1 SEHNR, CDR2 FQNEAQ (reference sequence). The CDR3 has 15 amino acids. The ends lost 7 bases at V and 7 bases at J; junction bases unmatched: 8. Material: peripheral blood. The chain recombines TRBV7-9 with TRBJ2-2; 11 bases match TRBD1. This receptor was identified in a human donor in a cohort sampled during active COVID-19. The CDR3 spells CASTPGTGGIGELFF. Written as DNA, the CDR3 is TGTGCCAGCACGCCCGGGACAGGGGGGATCGGGGAGCTGTTTTTT.